The 26 T cell receptor beta chains below were found in one sample sequenced in a study of spatial heterogeneity in lung cancer. Time point described: sample taken at primary tumor resection. The sequenced material consisted of unsorted whole RNA from tumor, nontumor lung or frozen PBMC. MiXCR, applied by TCRdb to the 5' RACE reads, yields one record per CDR3 protein. The sample has tens of thousands of distinct CDR3 sequences; more than 10% are singletons. Sample: PBMCs, taken at surgery. All receptors come from a male donor with early-stage non-small cell lung cancer.

A few counts support this clonotype. The chain has TRBV28 and TRBJ2-1, with 9 positions matching TRBD2. This CDR3 spans 14 amino acids. Germline values: CDR1 MDHEN, CDR2 SYDVKM. Losses at the gene ends were 7 bases for V and 4 bases for J; bases not matched to a gene: 5. CDR3 nucleotides: TGTGCCAGCAAGCTAGCGGGGTTTTACAATGAGCAGTTCTTC. It translates to CASKLAGFYNEQFF. Combining the CDR3 with reference TRBV28 and TRBJ2-1 gives the whole variable domain DVKVTQSSRYLVKRTGEKVFLECVQDMDHENMFWYRQDPGLGLRLIYFSYDVKMKEKGDIPEGYSVSREKKERFSLILESASTNQTSMYLCASKLAGFYNEQFFGPGTRLTVL.

This clonotype was seen more than once but under ten times. This chain links TRBV3-1 with TRBJ2-3; the D is unclear. Germline V gene data show CDR1 as LGHDT and CDR2 as YNNKEL (reference sequence). Trimming cost V 4 bases and J 4 bases, with 15 bases left between them. CDR3 length: 15 residues. The CDR3 spells CASSRKPGQADTQYF. The DNA of the CDR3 is TGTGCCAGCAGCCGTAAGCCCGGCCAAGCAGATACGCAGTATTTT.

The chain combines TRBV12-3 or TRBV12-4 with TRBJ1-1; D is uncertain. Trimming took 5 bases from V and 4 from J, leaving 8 bases between them. This CDR3 contains 12 residues. As DNA, the CDR3 is TGTGCCAGCAGTCCGAGAGCCACTGAAGCTTTCTTT. It encodes CASSPRATEAFF.

The rearrangement uses TRBV3-1 and TRBJ2-1; D unclear. V lost 4 bases and J lost 5, with 9 bases in between. The CDR3 spans 13 residues. Germline CDR1 is LGHDT and CDR2 is YNNKEL (reference sequence). The CDR3, as DNA: TGTGCCAGCAGCCCCACCTGGGACAATGAGCAGTTCTTC. This encodes CASSPTWDNEQFF.

The chain couples TRBV27 to TRBJ2-5; 10 bases line up with TRBD2. The CDR3 contains 15 residues. Looked up from germline, CDR1 is MNHEY and CDR2 is SMNVEV (reference sequence). Trimming took 4 bases from V and 2 from J; bases not matched to a gene: 4. Here the CDR3 reads CASSSGLAWQETQYF. The CDR3 DNA reads as TGTGCCAGCAGTTCGGGACTAGCGTGGCAAGAGACCCAGTACTTC.

In its sample, this clonotype was seen many times. This chain joins TRBV12-3 or TRBV12-4 and TRBJ1-2; D unclear. Trimming removed 2 bases from V and 4 bases from J, with 8 bases in between. CDR3 length: 13 residues. The CDR3 DNA reads TGTGCCAGCAGTTTATATGAGAGCTATGGCTACACCTTC. Residues: CASSLYESYGYTF.

The chain has TRBV10-3 and TRBJ2-6, with D possibly being TRBD1 (6 bases). The germline V gene encodes CDR1 ENHRY and CDR2 SYGVKD. The CDR3 loop spans 19 amino acids. The germline V and J ends were trimmed by 10 bases and 0 bases, with 25 bases remaining between them. The CDR3 nucleotides read TGTGCCACCATCCCTACTACCGGGACCAGGGGCTCTGGGGCCAACGTCCTGACTTTC. It encodes CATIPTTGTRGSGANVLTF.

V is TRBV29-1 and J is TRBJ2-1; D remains unclear. The CDR3 consists of 12 residues. V lost 5 bases and J 2 bases, leaving 7 bases between the germline ends. Germline V lookup: CDR1 SQVTM, CDR2 ANQGSEA. In DNA form, the CDR3 reads TGCAGCGTTACTGCGGCCTACAATGAGCAGTTCTTC. Protein sequence: CSVTAAYNEQFF.

A few counts support this clonotype. The rearrangement joins TRBV11-2 to TRBJ2-5, with 9 bases lining up with TRBD1. Germline-derived CDR1 and CDR2 are SGHAT and FQNNGV. The CDR3 runs 15 residues. Losses at the gene ends were 3 bases for V and 5 bases for J; bases not matched to a gene: 7. CDR3 region: CASSFGQGKLETQYF. CDR3 in DNA: TGTGCCAGCAGCTTTGGACAGGGGAAATTGGAGACCCAGTACTTC.

The chain employs TRBV6-1 and TRBJ2-3, with D uncertain. This CDR3 contains 15 residues. Between the trimmed V and J ends, which lost 8 bases and 4 bases, there was a span of 19 bases. Germline lookup yields CDR1 MNHNS and CDR2 SASEGT. CDR3 nucleotides: TGTGCCAGCGCCCTGACTGCGCCGGTGGCAGATACGCAGTATTTT. This gives the protein CASALTAPVADTQYF.

V is TRBV12-3 or TRBV12-4 and J is TRBJ1-2; D not resolved. The CDR3 extends over 12 amino acids. V lost 6 bases and J lost 7, with 12 bases in between. CDR3 nucleotides: TGTGCCAGCAGAGATACCGGACTTGGCTACACCTTC. Protein product: CASRDTGLGYTF.

This clonotype was picked up many times. The V gene is TRBV6-2 or TRBV6-3, the J gene TRBJ2-5; 11 nucleotides align to TRBD2. The length of the CDR3 is 14 residues. The germline CDR1 and CDR2 sequences are MNHEY and SVGEGT. V shed 8 bases and J 3 bases; nucleotides not matched to a gene: 5. The CDR3 loop reads CASSMGLAEETQYF. The CDR3 bases are TGTGCCAGCTCGATGGGACTAGCGGAAGAGACCCAGTACTTC.

This clonotype occurred a few times. The chain uses TRBV6-1 and TRBJ1-5; 7 bases fit TRBD1. The CDR3 is 15 residues long. V shed 6 bases and J 0 bases; nucleotides not matched to a gene: 5. Germline V gene lookup returns CDR1 MNHNS and CDR2 SASEGT. Here the CDR3 reads CASSPGTDSNQPQHF. The CDR3, as DNA: TGTGCCAGCAGCCCCGGGACAGATAGCAATCAGCCCCAGCATTTT.

This clonotype was detected a few times. The genes are TRBV19 and TRBJ1-2, with D unresolved. The V end lost 2 bases, the J end lost 0 bases, and 7 bases lay between the germline ends. This CDR3 contains 14 residues. From germline, CDR1 is LNHDA and CDR2 SQIVND (reference sequence). This CDR3 is CASSIQASNYGYTF. CDR3 nucleotide sequence: TGTGCCAGTAGTATACAGGCTTCTAACTATGGCTACACCTTC.

This clonotype was detected many times. This chain joins TRBV15 and TRBJ2-5, with 9 bases lining up with TRBD1. The CDR3 runs 15 residues. Per the germline V gene, CDR1 is LNHNV and CDR2 is YYDKDF (reference sequence). Losses at the gene ends were 3 bases for V and 5 bases for J; bases not matched to a gene: 7. The CDR3 region is CATSRHRGRGETQYF. The CDR3 bases are TGTGCCACCAGCAGGCACAGGGGGCGCGGGGAGACCCAGTACTTC.

The chain joins TRBV10-3 to TRBJ2-7; TRBD2 agrees at 8 bases. Germline V gene lookup returns CDR1 ENHRY and CDR2 SYGVKD. There are 13 residues in the CDR3. Germline trimming cut 6 bases from V and 6 bases from J; bases unmatched to any gene: 7. DNA of the CDR3: TGTGCCATCAGATTCGGGACTAGACGCGAGCAGTACTTC. Protein: CAIRFGTRREQYF.

V is TRBV10-1 and J is TRBJ2-3; 12 bases map to TRBD1. J gave up 4 bases and V 0 bases, and 2 bases lay outside the gene matches. The CDR3 runs 16 residues. Germline V gene sequence: CDR1 WNHNN, CDR2 SYGVQD (reference sequence). The CDR3 here is CASSESGQGAADTQYF. CDR3 nucleotide sequence: TGCGCCAGCAGTGAGTCGGGACAGGGGGCGGCAGATACGCAGTATTTT.

This chain links TRBV12-3 or TRBV12-4 with TRBJ2-1; D gene uncertain. V dropped 5 bases and J dropped 8 bases, with 10 bases sitting between them. CDR3 length: 12 amino acids. The CDR3, as DNA: TGTGCCAGCAGTACGGTAGTGTATGAGCAGTTCTTC. Amino acids: CASSTVVYEQFF.

There are many counts of this clonotype. The gene calls are TRBV7-9 and TRBJ2-5; D remains unclear. V lost 5 bases and J lost 2, with 15 bases in between. Germline loops: CDR1 SEHNR, CDR2 FQNEAQ (reference sequence). The CDR3 has 15 amino acids. CDR3 bases: TGTGCCAGCAGCCCCCGCGCTGGCGGACAAGAGACCCAGTACTTC. As protein: CASSPRAGGQETQYF.

The chain has TRBV5-8 and TRBJ2-1; D is unclear. Germline CDR1 and CDR2: SGHTS and YDEGEE. V was clipped by 1 base and J by 7 bases, with 12 bases between them. The CDR3 spans 14 residues. CDR3 residues: CASSLMETQNEQFF. Written as DNA, the CDR3 is TGTGCCAGCAGCTTGATGGAGACGCAGAATGAGCAGTTCTTC.

This clonotype was seen many times. One end of the junction varies from germline; a read error may be responsible. V and J are TRBV7-9 and TRBJ2-7; perhaps TRBD1 as D (5 bases). The germline CDR1 and CDR2 sequences are SEHNR and FQNEAQ (reference sequence). There are 13 residues in the CDR3. CDR3 region: CASSMDTTDPPAF. The CDR3 DNA reads TGTGCCAGCAGCATGGACACGACGGACCCTCCCGCCTTC. Using reference TRBV7-9 and TRBJ2-7 for the parts outside the CDR3, the full variable domain is DTGVSQNPRHKITKRGQNVTFRCDPISEHNRLYWYRQTLGQGPEFLTYFQNEAQLEKSRLLSDRFSAERPKGSFSTLEIQRTEQGDSAMYLCASSMDTTDPPAFGPGTRLTVT.

The sample holds a few counts of this clonotype. The V and J genes are TRBV6-5 and TRBJ1-5; D is unclear. CDR1 MNHEY and CDR2 SVGAGI come from the germline V gene. The CDR3 is 12 amino acids. V was trimmed by 4 bases and J by 6 bases, leaving 7 bases between them. The CDR3 DNA is TGTGCCAGCAGTTTCGGAGGTCAGCCCCAGCATTTT. Protein product: CASSFGGQPQHF.

In this sample, this clonotype turned up many times. The J gene is TRBJ2-5, the V gene TRBV5-1; TRBD1 agrees at 7 bases. The CDR3 consists of 14 residues. Trimming cost V 4 bases and J 1 base; bases outside gene matches: 4. Germline V gene data show CDR1 as SGHRS and CDR2 as YFSETQ. The CDR3 protein is CASSLGTAQETQYF. CDR3 nucleotides: TGCGCCAGCAGCCTCGGGACAGCCCAAGAGACCCAGTACTTC.

This rearrangement joins TRBV7-2 to TRBJ1-1; D is unresolved. This CDR3 is built from 15 residues. The V end lost 1 base, the J end lost 0 bases, and 9 bases lay between the germline ends. Germline CDR1 is SGHTA and CDR2 is FQGNSA. CDR3 in amino acids: CASSLGVGMNTEAFF. In DNA, the CDR3 is TGTGCCAGCAGCTTAGGAGTCGGGATGAACACTGAAGCTTTCTTT. The full variable domain, in which reference TRBV7-2 and TRBJ1-1 provide the parts outside the CDR3, is GAGVSQSPSNKVTEKGKDVELRCDPISGHTALYWYRQSLGQGLEFLIYFQGNSAPDKSGLPSDRFSAERTGGSVSTLTIQRTQQEDSAVYLCASSLGVGMNTEAFFGQGTRLTVV.

In this sample, this clonotype turned up many times. The V call is TRBV9, the J call TRBJ1-3; D may be TRBD1 (6 bases). The CDR3 runs 16 residues. Germline V gene lookup returns CDR1 SGDLS and CDR2 YYNGEE. The V gene lost 0 bases and the J gene lost 0 bases, with 10 bases spanning the gap. CDR3 DNA sequence: TGTGCCAGCAGCGTAGAGACAGGTCTCTCTGGAAACACCATATATTTT. It specifies CASSVETGLSGNTIYF.

This clonotype was seen only a few times. The J gene is TRBJ1-2, the V gene TRBV7-2; D is unresolved. This CDR3 has 12 residues. V lost 6 bases to trimming and J lost 8 bases, with 13 bases between them. Germline values: CDR1 SGHTA, CDR2 FQGNSA. CDR3 DNA: TGTGCCAGCAGACAAATGACCAACGGCTACACCTTC. Encoded protein: CASRQMTNGYTF.